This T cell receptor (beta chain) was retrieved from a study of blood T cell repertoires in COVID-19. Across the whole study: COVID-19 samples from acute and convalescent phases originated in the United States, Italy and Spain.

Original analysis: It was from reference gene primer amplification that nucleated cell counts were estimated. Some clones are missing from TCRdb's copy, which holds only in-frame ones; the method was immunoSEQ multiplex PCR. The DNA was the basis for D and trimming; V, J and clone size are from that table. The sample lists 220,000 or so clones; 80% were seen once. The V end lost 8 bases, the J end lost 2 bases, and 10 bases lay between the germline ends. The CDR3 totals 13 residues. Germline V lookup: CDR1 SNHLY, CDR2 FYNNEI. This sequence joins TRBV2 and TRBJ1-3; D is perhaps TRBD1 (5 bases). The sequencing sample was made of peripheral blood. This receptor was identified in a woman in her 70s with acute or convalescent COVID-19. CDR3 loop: CASFGGTGNTIYF. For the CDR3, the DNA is TGTGCCAGCTTTGGGGGGACTGGAAACACCATATATTTT.